The text below deals with one TCR beta chain. What it binds is not known. This CDR3 is 16 amino acids long. With 0 bases removed from V and 3 bases from J, the gap between germline ends came to 13 bases. Germline V gene sequence: CDR1 SGDLS, CDR2 YYNGEE. This specimen comes from a study of Ad26.COV2.S vaccination and SARS-CoV-2 variants. Looking at the study overall: As a participant in COV1001, the donor was in the Ad26.COV2.S trial arm. Administration of Ad26.COV2.S was intramuscular, either once or twice 56 days apart.

Study-wide results and limits: Placebo and vaccine recipients had non-spike TCR breadth that was similar.

This sample's treatment: some 20 received Ad26.COV2.S at low or high dose, single or two shots; roughly 5 received placebo; per-sample allocation not given. Each sample was drawn 63 days after the first injection (of vaccine or placebo). What was given as vaccine was an Ad26 vector encoding Wuhan-strain SARS-CoV-2 spike. Profiling relied on immunoSEQ multiplex PCR, and the TCRdb table lists in-frame clones only, not all of them. The sample holds hundreds of thousands of clones; roughly 91% are singletons and the top ten take about 3%. The receptor comes from a person between 18 and 65 years old who received the Ad26.COV2.S COVID-19 vaccine or a placebo. Sequencing used peripheral blood, obtained in a trial of Ad26.COV2.S vaccine versus placebo. The chain carries TRBV9 and TRBJ1-3, with D perhaps matching TRBD1 (5 bases). Here the CDR3 DNA reads TGTGCCAGCAGCGTAGGGGCGGGGGTAGGTGGAAACACCATATATTTT. Translating it yields CASSVGAGVGGNTIYF.